Below are 14 T cell receptor beta chains sequenced from a single sample in a study of graft-versus-host responses after intestinal transplantation. The protocol was immunoSEQ multiplex PCR, while the TCRdb copy is restricted to in-frame clones and leaves out a portion. The repertoire has 57,000 or so clones, roughly 89% of them found once; the top ten carry about 2.9%. The input for sequencing was PBMCs, taken less than 130 days after intestinal transplantation. The receptors derive from a human patient who received an intestinal transplant, so some T cells may come from the graft donor.

This clone was detected only once. The chain links TRBV7-2 to TRBJ1-5; unclear D gene. The germline V and J ends were trimmed by 2 bases and 0 bases, with 5 bases remaining between them. This CDR3 is 14 amino acids long. Germline V gene lookup returns CDR1 SGHTA and CDR2 FQGNSA. The chain's CDR3 is CASSLLDSNQPQHF. DNA of the CDR3: TGTGCCAGCAGCTTATTGGATAGCAATCAGCCCCAGCATTTT.

The chain combines TRBV2 with TRBJ1-5, with no clear D. V was trimmed by 6 bases and J by 2 bases, leaving 8 bases between them. The CDR3 totals 13 residues. Germline V gene sequence: CDR1 SNHLY, CDR2 FYNNEI. The CDR3 nucleotides read TGTGCCAGCAGCGACCTAGGCAATCAGCCCCAGCATTTT. Protein product: CASSDLGNQPQHF.

The chain employs TRBV10-1 and TRBJ2-7, with TRBD1 as a possible D gene (5 bases). CDR3 length equals 13 residues. With 7 bases removed from V and 3 bases from J, the gap between germline ends came to 13 bases. CDR1 and CDR2 (germline): WNHNN, SYGVQD (reference sequence). In DNA form, the CDR3 reads TGCGCCAGCATGGCAGGGCCGAACTACGAGCAGTACTTC. Its translation: CASMAGPNYEQYF.

V is TRBV27 and J is TRBJ1-4; weak D call: TRBD1 (6 bases). The germline V gene has CDR1 MNHEY and CDR2 SMNVEV (reference sequence). The length of the CDR3 is 16 residues. V was pared by 4 bases and J by 3 bases, with 15 bases between. The chain's CDR3 is CASSSHQGRSNEKLFF. CDR3 bases: TGTGCCAGCAGTTCCCATCAGGGGCGTTCTAATGAAAAACTGTTTTTT. Full variable domain (outside the CDR3, taken from reference TRBV27 and TRBJ1-4): EAQVTQNPRYLITVTGKKLTVTCSQNMNHEYMSWYRQDPGLGLRQIYYSMNVEVTDKGDVPEGYKVSRKEKRNFPLILESPSPNQTSLYFCASSSHQGRSNEKLFFGSGTQLSVL.

This clone has more than one count but fewer than ten. The chain is built from TRBV5-1 and TRBJ2-7; weak D call: TRBD2 (5 bases). Germline V gene sequence: CDR1 SGHRS, CDR2 YFSETQ. The CDR3 has 13 residues. Trimming cost V 4 bases and J 1 base, with 9 bases left between them. CDR3 protein: CASSIGMSYEQYF. CDR3 DNA: TGCGCCAGCAGCATCGGGATGTCCTACGAGCAGTACTTC.

In this sample, this clone turned up once. The chain carries TRBV19 and TRBJ2-5; TRBD1 or TRBD2 may be the D gene (5 bases each). Trimming shortened V by 3 bases and J by 2 bases, and 10 bases separated the two germline ends. CDR1 is LNHDA and CDR2 is SQIVND in the germline V gene (reference sequence). The CDR3 contains 14 residues. The CDR3 DNA follows: TGTGCCAGTAGTATCCAGGGACGGCAAGAGACCCAGTACTTC. Translation gives CASSIQGRQETQYF.

This clone was recorded once. The chain uses TRBV10-1 and TRBJ2-5, with a weak D call TRBD2 (5 bases). V was trimmed by 1 base and J by 2 bases, leaving 17 bases between them. Germline assignment: CDR1 WNHNN and CDR2 SYGVQD (reference sequence). This CDR3 has 17 residues. In DNA form, the CDR3 reads TGCGCCAGCAGTGAGTACGGTAGTGGAGGCAGTCAAGAGACCCAGTACTTC. Its protein product is CASSEYGSGGSQETQYF.

The rearrangement joins TRBV2 to TRBJ2-3; TRBD2 matches 10 bases. The CDR3 sequence is 15 residues long. V shed 8 bases, J shed 4 bases, and the junction held 9 bases outside the gene matches. Germline V gene lookup returns CDR1 SNHLY and CDR2 FYNNEI. The CDR3 DNA sequence: TGTGCCAGCGCGGTAACTAGCGGGAATCCAGATACGCAGTATTTT. Translation: CASAVTSGNPDTQYF.

The rearrangement links TRBV11-2 to TRBJ2-3; no definite D call. The V gene lost 1 base and the J gene lost 2 bases, with 10 bases spanning the gap. The V gene's germline CDR1 is SGHAT and CDR2 FQNNGV. This CDR3 is built from 15 residues. The CDR3 loop reads CASSLGVASTDTQYF. The CDR3, as DNA: TGTGCCAGCAGCTTAGGGGTGGCGTCCACAGATACGCAGTATTTT.

CDR3 in amino acids: CASSYSGGTYEQYF. CDR3 DNA sequence: TGTGCCAGCAGTTACTCAGGGGGAACCTACGAGCAGTACTTC. The chain recombines TRBV6-5 with TRBJ2-7; a weak D match, TRBD1 (6 bases). Germline V CDR1 and CDR2: MNHEY, SVGAGI. The CDR3 runs 14 residues. Trimming took 0 bases from V and 2 from J, leaving 8 bases between them.

This clone was observed a handful of times. The chain uses TRBV5-8 and TRBJ2-7; D remains ambiguous. This CDR3 has 10 residues. With 2 bases removed from V and 3 bases from J, the gap between germline ends came to 0 bases. Germline assignment: CDR1 SGHTS and CDR2 YDEGEE. In DNA, the CDR3 is TGTGCCAGCAGCTTCTACGAGCAGTACTTC. Translation gives CASSFYEQYF.

The chain couples TRBV10-3 to TRBJ2-7; no firm D call. Trimming removed 6 bases at V and 6 bases at J, with 18 bases between. This CDR3 has 14 amino acids. Germline assignment: CDR1 ENHRY and CDR2 SYGVKD. CDR3 region: CAISPDLVSGEQYF. The CDR3 nucleotides are TGTGCCATCAGCCCAGATCTAGTTTCTGGCGAGCAGTACTTC.

Points on this clone: The sample carries other DNA sequences with the same CDR3. The chain carries TRBV11-2 and TRBJ2-7; a weak D match, TRBD1 (6 bases). This CDR3 is 13 amino acids long. CDR1 is SGHAT, CDR2 FQNNGV, per germline. Trimming removed 0 bases from V and 3 bases from J, with 6 bases in between. The CDR3: CASSLDRGYEQYF. CDR3 coding DNA: TGTGCCAGCAGCTTAGACAGGGGCTACGAGCAGTACTTC.

The chain uses TRBV7-6 and TRBJ2-7; 8 nucleotides match TRBD2. Unmatched junction bases numbered 14, after V lost 1 base and J lost 3 bases. CDR1 and CDR2 from the germline V gene are SGHVS and FNYEAQ. This CDR3 is 18 amino acids long. The DNA of the CDR3 is TGTGCCAGCAGCTTAGAAGTTAGCGGGACTCGAGGGCGCTACGAGCAGTACTTC. Encoded protein: CASSLEVSGTRGRYEQYF.